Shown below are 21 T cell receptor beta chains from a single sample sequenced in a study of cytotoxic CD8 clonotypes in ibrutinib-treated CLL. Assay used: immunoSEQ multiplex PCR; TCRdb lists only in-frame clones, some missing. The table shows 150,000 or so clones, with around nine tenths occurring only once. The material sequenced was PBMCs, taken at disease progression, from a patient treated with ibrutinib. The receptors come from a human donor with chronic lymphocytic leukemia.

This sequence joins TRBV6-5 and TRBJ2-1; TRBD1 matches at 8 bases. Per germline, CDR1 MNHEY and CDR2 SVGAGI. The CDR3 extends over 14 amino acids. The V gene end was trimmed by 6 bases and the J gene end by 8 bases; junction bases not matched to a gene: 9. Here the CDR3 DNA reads TGTGCCAGCAGAAGGGACAGGAGACAGGATGAGCAGTTCTTC. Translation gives CASRRDRRQDEQFF.

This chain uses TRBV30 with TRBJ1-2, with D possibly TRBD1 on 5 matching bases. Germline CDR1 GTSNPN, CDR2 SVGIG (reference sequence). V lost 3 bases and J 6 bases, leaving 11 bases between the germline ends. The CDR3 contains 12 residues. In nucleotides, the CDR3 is TGTGCCTGGAGCCCCGGGACGGATGGCTACACCTTC. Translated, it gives CAWSPGTDGYTF.

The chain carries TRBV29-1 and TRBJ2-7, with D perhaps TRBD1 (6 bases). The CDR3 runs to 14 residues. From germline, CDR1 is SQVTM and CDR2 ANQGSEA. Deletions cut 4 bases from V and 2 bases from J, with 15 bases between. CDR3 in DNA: TGCAGCGTTGCTGACTGGGGGCGGACCTACGAGCAGTACTTC. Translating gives CSVADWGRTYEQYF.

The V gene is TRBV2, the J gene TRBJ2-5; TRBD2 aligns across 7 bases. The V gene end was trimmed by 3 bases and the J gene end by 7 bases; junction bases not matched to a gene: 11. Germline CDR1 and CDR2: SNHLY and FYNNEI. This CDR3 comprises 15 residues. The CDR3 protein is CASSEATSPGGTQYF. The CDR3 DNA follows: TGTGCCAGCAGTGAGGCGACTAGCCCCGGTGGGACCCAGTACTTC.

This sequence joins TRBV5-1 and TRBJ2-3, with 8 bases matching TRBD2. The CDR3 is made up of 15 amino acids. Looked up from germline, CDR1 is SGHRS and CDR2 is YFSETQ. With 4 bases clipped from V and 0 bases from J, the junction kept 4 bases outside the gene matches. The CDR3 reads CASSPLAASTDTQYF. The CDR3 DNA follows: TGCGCCAGCAGCCCACTAGCGGCTAGCACAGATACGCAGTATTTT. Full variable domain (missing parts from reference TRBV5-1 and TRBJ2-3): KAGVTQTPRYLIKTRGQQVTLSCSPISGHRSVSWYQQTPGQGLQFLFEYFSETQRNKGNFPGRFSGRQFSNSRSEMNVSTLELGDSALYLCASSPLAASTDTQYFGPGTRLTVL.

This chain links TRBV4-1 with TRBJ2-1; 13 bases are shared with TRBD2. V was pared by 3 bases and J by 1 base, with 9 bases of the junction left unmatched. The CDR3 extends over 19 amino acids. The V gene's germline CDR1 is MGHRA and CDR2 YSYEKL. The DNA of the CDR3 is TGCGCCAGCAGCCATCCGACTAGCGGGAGGCCCCGATCCTACAATGAGCAGTTCTTC. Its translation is CASSHPTSGRPRSYNEQFF.

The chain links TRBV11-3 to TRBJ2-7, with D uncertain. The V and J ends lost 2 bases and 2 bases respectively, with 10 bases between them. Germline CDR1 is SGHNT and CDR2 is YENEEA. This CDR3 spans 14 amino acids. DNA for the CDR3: TGTGCCAGCAGCTTAAGGGTACGAACCTACGAGCAGTACTTC. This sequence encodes CASSLRVRTYEQYF.

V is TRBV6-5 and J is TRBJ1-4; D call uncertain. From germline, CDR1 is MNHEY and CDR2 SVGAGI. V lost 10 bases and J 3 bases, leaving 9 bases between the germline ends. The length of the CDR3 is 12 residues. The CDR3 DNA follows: TGTGCCATAAATGGAGCTAATGAAAAACTGTTTTTT. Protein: CAINGANEKLFF.

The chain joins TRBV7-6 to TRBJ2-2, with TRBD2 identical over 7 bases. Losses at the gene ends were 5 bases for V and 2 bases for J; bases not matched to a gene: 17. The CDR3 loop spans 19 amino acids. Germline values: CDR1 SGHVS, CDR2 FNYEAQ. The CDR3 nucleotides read TGTGCCAGCAGCCCGAAGCGGGGCGGGAGATTGGAAAACACCGGGGAGCTGTTTTTT. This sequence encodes CASSPKRGGRLENTGELFF.

The CDR3 DNA sequence: TGTGCCAGCAGCCCCGGGACAGGGGGGGCTGAAAAACTGTTTTTT. Protein: CASSPGTGGAEKLFF. The chain combines TRBV7-9 with TRBJ1-4; 11 bases agree with TRBD1. The V gene end was trimmed by 5 bases and the J gene end by 7 bases; junction bases not matched to a gene: 6. This CDR3 region has 15 residues. Per the germline V gene, CDR1 is SEHNR and CDR2 is FQNEAQ (reference sequence).

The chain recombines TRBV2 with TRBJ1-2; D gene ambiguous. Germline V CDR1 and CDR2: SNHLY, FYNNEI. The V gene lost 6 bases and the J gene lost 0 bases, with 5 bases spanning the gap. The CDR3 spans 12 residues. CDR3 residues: CASRESNYGYTF. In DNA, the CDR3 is TGTGCCAGCAGGGAATCTAACTATGGCTACACCTTC. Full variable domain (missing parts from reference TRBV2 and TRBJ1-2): EPEVTQTPSHQVTQMGQEVILRCVPISNHLYFYWYRQILGQKVEFLVSFYNNEISEKSEIFDDQFSVERPDGSNFTLKIRSTKLEDSAMYFCASRESNYGYTFGSGTRLTVV.

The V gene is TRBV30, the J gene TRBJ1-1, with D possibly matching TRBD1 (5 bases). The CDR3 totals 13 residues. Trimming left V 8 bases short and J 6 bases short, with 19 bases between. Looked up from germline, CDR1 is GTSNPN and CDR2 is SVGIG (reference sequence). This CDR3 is CAGTTGGSSEAFF. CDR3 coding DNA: TGTGCCGGCACCACGGGGGGTTCTTCTGAAGCTTTCTTT.

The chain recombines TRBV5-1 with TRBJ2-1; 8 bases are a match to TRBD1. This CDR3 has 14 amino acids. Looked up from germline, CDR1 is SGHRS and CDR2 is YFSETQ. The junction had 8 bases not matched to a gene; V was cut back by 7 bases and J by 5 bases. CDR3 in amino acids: CASSQTGDNNEQFF. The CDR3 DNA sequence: TGCGCCAGCTCTCAGACAGGGGACAACAATGAGCAGTTCTTC. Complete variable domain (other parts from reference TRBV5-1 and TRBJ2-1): KAGVTQTPRYLIKTRGQQVTLSCSPISGHRSVSWYQQTPGQGLQFLFEYFSETQRNKGNFPGRFSGRQFSNSRSEMNVSTLELGDSALYLCASSQTGDNNEQFFGPGTRLTVL.

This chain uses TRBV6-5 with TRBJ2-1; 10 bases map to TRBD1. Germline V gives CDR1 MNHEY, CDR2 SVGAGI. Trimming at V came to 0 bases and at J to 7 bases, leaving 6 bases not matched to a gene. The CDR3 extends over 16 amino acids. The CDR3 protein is CASSYSGQGSMNEQFF. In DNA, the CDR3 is TGTGCCAGCAGTTACTCGGGACAGGGGAGTATGAATGAGCAGTTCTTC.

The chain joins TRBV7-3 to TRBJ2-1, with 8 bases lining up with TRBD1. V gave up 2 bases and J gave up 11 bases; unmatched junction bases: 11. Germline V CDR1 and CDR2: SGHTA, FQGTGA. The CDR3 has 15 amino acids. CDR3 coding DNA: TGTGCCAGCAGCTTACCCTCGAATGGACAGGGAAAGCAGTTCTTC. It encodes CASSLPSNGQGKQFF.

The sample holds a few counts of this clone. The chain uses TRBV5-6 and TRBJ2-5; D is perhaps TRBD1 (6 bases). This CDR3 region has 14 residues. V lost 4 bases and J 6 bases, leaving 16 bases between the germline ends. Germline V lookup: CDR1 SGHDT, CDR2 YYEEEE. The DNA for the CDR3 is TGTGCCAGCAGCATCCAGGCTTGGGGGCAGACCCAGTACTTC. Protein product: CASSIQAWGQTQYF.

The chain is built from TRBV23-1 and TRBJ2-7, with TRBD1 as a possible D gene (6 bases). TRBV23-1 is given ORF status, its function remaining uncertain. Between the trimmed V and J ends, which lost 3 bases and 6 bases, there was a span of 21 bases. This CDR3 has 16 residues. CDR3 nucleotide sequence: TGCGCCAGCAGTCATCCGAACAGACCACTGACAGGCGAGCAGTACTTC. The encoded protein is CASSHPNRPLTGEQYF.

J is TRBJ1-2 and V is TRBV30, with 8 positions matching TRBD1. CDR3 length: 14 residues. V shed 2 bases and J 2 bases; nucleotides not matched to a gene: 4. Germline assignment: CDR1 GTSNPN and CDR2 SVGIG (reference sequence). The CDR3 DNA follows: TGTGCCTGGAGTAAAGGACAGGGAAACTATGGCTACACCTTC. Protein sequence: CAWSKGQGNYGYTF.

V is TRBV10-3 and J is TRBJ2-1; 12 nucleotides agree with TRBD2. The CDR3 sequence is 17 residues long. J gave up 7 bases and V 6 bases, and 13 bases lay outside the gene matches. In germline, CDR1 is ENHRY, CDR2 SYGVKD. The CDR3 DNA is TGTGCCATCAGAGATAGACTAGCGGGAGAAGATAGGAATGAGCAGTTCTTC. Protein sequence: CAIRDRLAGEDRNEQFF.

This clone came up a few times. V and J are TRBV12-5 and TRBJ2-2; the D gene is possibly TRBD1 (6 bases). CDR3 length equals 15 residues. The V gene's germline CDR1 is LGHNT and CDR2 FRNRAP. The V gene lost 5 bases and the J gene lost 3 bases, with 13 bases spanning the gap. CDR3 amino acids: CASGKTTGHTGELFF. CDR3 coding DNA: TGTGCTAGTGGTAAAACCACAGGGCACACCGGGGAGCTGTTTTTT.

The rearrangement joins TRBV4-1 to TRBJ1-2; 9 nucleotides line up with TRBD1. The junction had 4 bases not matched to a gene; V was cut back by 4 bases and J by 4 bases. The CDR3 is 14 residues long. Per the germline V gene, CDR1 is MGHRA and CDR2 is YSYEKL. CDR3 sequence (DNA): TGCGCCAGCAGCCGAGGACAGGGGAGCTATGGCTACACCTTC. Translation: CASSRGQGSYGYTF.